The sequence of this TCR beta chain was determined in a study of patients and donors after allogeneic stem cell transplantation (dated by TCRdb to 2020 to 2021). To prepare the library, RT-PCR was applied. Data came from a NextSeq 550. The public sequencing data were trimmed at Q25 with fastp and processed into clonotypes with MiXCR by TCRdb, which kept only in-frame beta chains. One record per CDR3 amino acid sequence lists the most common genes and DNA. Here the sample has 800,000 to 1,000,000 distinct CDR3 sequences; roughly 18% occur a single time. The ten largest clones represent roughly 6% of the sample. The CDR3 numbers 18 residues from cysteine through phenylalanine. The read is trimmed to its CDR3 DNA, 54 bases read in frame from base 1. For CDR1 and CDR2, the germline V gene (reference sequence) lists SGHAT and FQDESV. A distance of 18 bases separates the germline ends of V and J, which lose 1 base and 0 bases respectively.

In regard to this clonotype: What this receptor recognizes is not known. The record has no base qualities; no much larger clone is one base away.

Specimen: blood, either unsorted or a sorted T cell fraction (not recorded which). The source of this sequence is a human donor who was either an allogeneic HSCT recipient or a stem cell or donor lymphocyte infusion donor (not recorded which). It is not recorded whose cells these are; they may come from a transplant donor. This chain is built from TRBV11-1 and TRBJ1-1, and possibly TRBD1, on 5 matching bases. Here is the DNA: TGTGCCAGCAGCTTAGGTTCGGATGCCGTCAGGGTGAACACTGAAGCTTTCTTT. The resulting protein is CASSLGSDAVRVNTEAFF.